This passage covers 24 T cell receptor beta chains from one sample sequenced in a study of Tregs in tolerant kidney transplant recipients. TCRdb keeps only in-frame clones here, not all; method: immunoSEQ multiplex PCR. The sample yields tens of thousands of clones, around 93% seen once. The input for sequencing was Tregs from blood, taken before the transplant. Every receptor here comes from a human donor who received a combined kidney and bone marrow transplant.

The gene calls are TRBV18 and TRBJ2-7; the D is unclear. CDR3 length: 21 residues. The germline V and J ends were trimmed by 3 bases and 5 bases, with 35 bases remaining between them. Germline V gene sequence: CDR1 KGHSH, CDR2 LQKENI. CDR3 DNA sequence: TGTGCCAGCTCACCGAGAGGCAAGCCGATGACTGGAGACTGGGGAAACCACGAGCAGTACTTC. Translating gives CASSPRGKPMTGDWGNHEQYF.

This clone was detected only a few times. This sequence joins TRBV27 and TRBJ2-3, with 7 bases that match TRBD2. The germline V gene has CDR1 MNHEY and CDR2 SMNVEV (reference sequence). The ends lost 3 bases at V and 2 bases at J; junction bases unmatched: 2. This CDR3 is built from 14 residues. The CDR3 reads CASSLSGDTDTQYF. The CDR3 bases are TGTGCCAGCAGTTTGAGCGGGGACACAGATACGCAGTATTTT.

CDR3 in amino acids: CASSLGGTGRYGYTF. CDR3 DNA: TGTGCCAGCAGCTTGGGAGGGACAGGTCGCTATGGCTACACCTTC. This chain uses TRBV5-4 with TRBJ1-2; 8 bases map to TRBD1. Germline-derived CDR1 and CDR2 are SGHNT and YYREEE (reference sequence). This CDR3 has 15 amino acids. The J segment lost 4 bases and the V segment lost 0 bases, leaving 5 bases of the junction unmatched.

The V gene is TRBV4-2, the J gene TRBJ2-3; TRBD1 matches 12 bases. With 0 bases clipped from V and 1 base from J, the junction kept 11 bases outside the gene matches. The CDR3 is 20 amino acids. Germline values: CDR1 LGHNA, CDR2 YNFKEQ. CDR3 DNA sequence: TGTGCCAGCAGCCAAGATTGGGGGACAGGGGGCGTTGGAGGCACAGATACGCAGTATTTT. This translates into CASSQDWGTGGVGGTDTQYF.

The V gene is TRBV6-1, the J gene TRBJ2-1; 12 bases are shared with TRBD2. The V gene end was trimmed by 4 bases and the J gene end by 4 bases; junction bases not matched to a gene: 5. Germline V CDR1 and CDR2: MNHNS, SASEGT. This CDR3 contains 16 residues. This CDR3 is CASSARLAGAYNEQFF. For the CDR3, the DNA is TGTGCCAGCAGTGCCCGACTAGCGGGAGCGTACAATGAGCAGTTCTTC.

The V and J genes are TRBV19 and TRBJ2-7, with a tentative D call TRBD1 (6 bases). This CDR3 contains 12 residues. Trimming removed 3 bases from V and 10 bases from J, with 13 bases in between. The germline V gene has CDR1 LNHDA and CDR2 SQIVND (reference sequence). The CDR3 reads CASSIPGQSQYF. The CDR3, as DNA: TGTGCCAGTAGTATCCCCGGACAGTCCCAGTACTTC.

J is TRBJ1-1 and V is TRBV5-1; no reliable D call. Trimming stripped 4 bases from V and 2 bases from J, with 12 bases between. This CDR3 contains 14 residues. Germline CDR1 is SGHRS and CDR2 is YFSETQ. The DNA for the CDR3 is TGCGCCAGCAGCGATCGGGGTACCAACACTGAAGCTTTCTTT. Encoded protein: CASSDRGTNTEAFF.

This clone was detected only a few times. V and J are TRBV10-3 and TRBJ2-5, with 9 bases identical to TRBD1. Germline assignment: CDR1 ENHRY and CDR2 SYGVKD. V lost 6 bases, J lost 4 bases, and 15 bases stayed unmatched. This CDR3 has 17 residues. As DNA, the CDR3 is TGTGCCATCAGGAAAACAGGGGGCGCTGTTGGGGGAGAGACCCAGTACTTC. Amino acid sequence: CAIRKTGGAVGGETQYF.

V usage is TRBV19 and J usage is TRBJ1-5; 8 nucleotides agree with TRBD1. The V segment lost 5 bases and the J segment 4 bases; nucleotides outside the gene matches: 7. Germline CDR1 and CDR2: LNHDA and SQIVND (reference sequence). The CDR3 is 15 amino acids. CDR3 loop: CASSSQGGRNQPQHF. DNA of the CDR3: TGTGCCAGTAGTTCACAGGGGGGTCGGAATCAGCCCCAGCATTTT.

This clone showed up just a few times. The chain uses TRBV18 and TRBJ2-7, with D perhaps TRBD2 (6 bases). This CDR3 is built from 13 residues. Trimming removed 6 bases at V and 7 bases at J, with 16 bases between. Germline V lookup: CDR1 KGHSH, CDR2 LQKENI. The CDR3 here is CASSRDSLGEQYF. The DNA for the CDR3 is TGTGCCAGCTCTCGGGACTCCCTGGGAGAGCAGTACTTC.

V is TRBV28 and J is TRBJ1-2; maybe TRBD1 (5 bases). The germline V gene encodes CDR1 MDHEN and CDR2 SYDVKM. This CDR3 is built from 13 residues. V was trimmed by 11 bases and J by 3 bases, leaving 16 bases between them. In nucleotides, the CDR3 is TGTGCCGCTTGGGGGAGGTACGACTATGGCTACACCTTC. Protein: CAAWGRYDYGYTF.

The sample holds one count of this clone. This sample also contains other DNA sequences that code for the same CDR3. This sequence joins TRBV9 and TRBJ1-5; the D is unclear. The CDR3 totals 14 residues. Trimming shortened V by 0 bases and J by 4 bases, and 8 bases separated the two germline ends. CDR1 and CDR2 from the germline V gene are SGDLS and YYNGEE. The CDR3 DNA is TGTGCCAGCAGCGTAGGACAAGGTAATCAGCCCCAGCATTTT. Encoded protein: CASSVGQGNQPQHF.

This clone appeared a few times. The V and J genes are TRBV2 and TRBJ1-4, with D hard to call. The CDR3 is 13 residues long. V lost 3 bases to trimming and J lost 7 bases, with 9 bases between them. In germline, CDR1 is SNHLY, CDR2 FYNNEI. For the CDR3, the DNA is TGTGCCAGCAGTGACGGGTCCGGTGAAAAACTGTTTTTT. Translating gives CASSDGSGEKLFF.

J is TRBJ2-6 and V is TRBV7-2, with 8 bases that match TRBD1. J lost 0 bases, V lost 5 bases, and 6 bases had no gene match. The CDR3 extends over 17 amino acids. Germline CDR1 reads SGHTA; CDR2 reads FQGNSA. As DNA, the CDR3 is TGTGCCAGCAGCCGCGGACAGGGCGTCTCTGGGGCCAACGTCCTGACTTTC. Translated, it gives CASSRGQGVSGANVLTF.

The J gene is TRBJ2-3, the V gene TRBV5-1, with D perhaps matching TRBD2 (5 bases). V was pared by 0 bases and J by 5 bases, with 16 bases between. There are 16 residues in the CDR3. Germline assignment: CDR1 SGHRS and CDR2 YFSETQ. CDR3 region: CASSLGASLFVDTQYF. The CDR3 nucleotides read TGCGCCAGCAGCTTGGGGGCTAGCCTCTTCGTAGATACGCAGTATTTT.

The CDR3 reads CASSLEMGGANTDTQYF. The CDR3 DNA is TGCGCCAGCAGCTTGGAGATGGGGGGCGCAAACACAGATACGCAGTATTTT. The chain uses TRBV5-1 and TRBJ2-3, with D perhaps matching TRBD1 or TRBD2 (6 bases each). V was trimmed by 0 bases and J by 2 bases, leaving 16 bases between them. CDR1 and CDR2 (germline): SGHRS, YFSETQ. This CDR3 has 17 amino acids.

V gene TRBV7-6 combines with J gene TRBJ2-3, with 7 bases that match TRBD2. J lost 3 bases, V lost 9 bases, and 12 bases had no gene match. CDR1 SGHVS and CDR2 FNYEAQ come from the germline V gene. CDR3 length equals 15 residues. The CDR3, as DNA: TGTGCCAGTCAAGCTTGGGGTAGCGGGACAGATACGCAGTATTTT. This encodes CASQAWGSGTDTQYF.

The chain employs TRBV11-2 and TRBJ1-1; D unresolved. The CDR3 runs to 14 residues. Germline-derived CDR1 and CDR2 are SGHAT and FQNNGV. V was clipped by 1 base and J by 1 base, with 7 bases between them. The DNA of the CDR3 is TGTGCCAGCAGCTTAGCGGCCGGGAACACTGAAGCTTTCTTT. This encodes CASSLAAGNTEAFF.

The chain employs TRBV7-3 and TRBJ2-3; tentative D call: TRBD2 (5 bases). The CDR3 is 15 residues long. V lost 2 bases and J lost 2, with 11 bases in between. Germline V gene data show CDR1 as SGHTA and CDR2 as FQGTGA. In nucleotides, the CDR3 is TGTGCCAGCAGCTTACCGAGCGGACCCACAGATACGCAGTATTTT. Translation gives CASSLPSGPTDTQYF.

The chain has TRBV30 and TRBJ2-7; 11 positions match TRBD1. Germline V CDR1 and CDR2: GTSNPN, SVGIG (reference sequence). The CDR3 covers 13 residues. V shed 7 bases, J shed 4 bases, and the junction held 6 bases outside the gene matches. CDR3 region: CALNRDRGYEQYF. Here the CDR3 DNA reads TGTGCCTTGAACCGGGACAGGGGGTACGAGCAGTACTTC.

The chain recombines TRBV7-2 with TRBJ2-3; 9 positions match TRBD2. V gave up 5 bases and J gave up 2 bases; unmatched junction bases: 2. Germline values: CDR1 SGHTA, CDR2 FQGNSA. The CDR3 is 14 residues long. The CDR3 reads CASSGLAHTDTQYF. DNA of the CDR3: TGTGCCAGCAGCGGACTAGCGCACACAGATACGCAGTATTTT.

This chain uses TRBV9 with TRBJ2-1; TRBD2 agrees at 11 bases. The length of the CDR3 is 15 residues. Germline V lookup: CDR1 SGDLS, CDR2 YYNGEE. V lost 0 bases to trimming and J lost 8 bases; unmatched junction nucleotides: 4. CDR3 in amino acids: CASSVALAGGHEQFF. Here the CDR3 DNA reads TGTGCCAGCAGCGTAGCGCTAGCGGGAGGACATGAGCAGTTCTTC.

V usage is TRBV6-5 and J usage is TRBJ1-4, with TRBD1 matching 8 bases. Trimming cost V 2 bases and J 14 bases; bases outside gene matches: 7. This CDR3 region has 13 residues. CDR1 and CDR2 (germline): MNHEY, SVGAGI. The CDR3 loop is CASSYGQGSSLFF. CDR3 in DNA: TGTGCCAGCAGTTACGGACAGGGTAGTTCCCTGTTTTTT.

The rearrangement links TRBV5-4 to TRBJ2-1, with 10 bases identical to TRBD1. Germline assignment: CDR1 SGHNT and CDR2 YYREEE (reference sequence). The CDR3 sequence is 15 residues long. V shed 5 bases, J shed 7 bases, and the junction held 9 bases outside the gene matches. For the CDR3, the DNA is TGTGCCAGCAGTCGGGACAGGGGTACGTGGAATGAGCAGTTCTTC. It yields the protein CASSRDRGTWNEQFF.